This T cell receptor (beta chain) comes out of a study of CD8 T cells in Susac syndrome. RNA, at about 0.5 to 1 ug, was reverse transcribed with random hexamers. TCRdb passed the immunoSEQ multiplex PCR reads through MiXCR, listing each CDR3 protein once. The data show approximately 50,000 distinct CDR3 sequences, around 95% seen once. The CDR3 is 15 residues long. Germline CDR1 and CDR2: PRHDT and FYEKMQ (reference sequence). The V end was cut by 0 bases, the J end by 1 base, with 8 bases between. The source material was CD8+ T cells from PBMCs. The chain couples TRBV13 to TRBJ2-3; possibly TRBD1 for D (6 bases). The receptor comes from a human donor with Susac syndrome. This CDR3 reads CASSLGQGGTDTQYF. DNA of the CDR3: TGTGCCAGCAGCTTAGGACAGGGAGGCACAGATACGCAGTATTTT. Full variable domain (missing parts from reference TRBV13 and TRBJ2-3): AAGVIQSPRHLIKEKRETATLKCYPIPRHDTVYWYQQGPGQDPQFLISFYEKMQSDKGSIPDRFSAQQFSDYHSELNMSSLELGDSALYFCASSLGQGGTDTQYFGPGTRLTVL.